This is a list of T cell receptor beta chains from one sample in a study of OX40 agonist ivuxolimab in advanced cancers. The assay was immunoSEQ multiplex PCR, and TCRdb's table has in-frame clones only and misses some. The sample holds 70,000 to 100,000 clones, over 75% seen once. This specimen was CD4+ or CD8+ T cells sorted from blood, taken in a trial of the OX40 agonist ivuxolimab. Receptors originate from an adult with an advanced solid tumor such as melanoma, head and neck, liver or kidney cancer. CDR3s leave out the opening cysteine and the closing phenylalanine or tryptophan.

j_call v_call cdr3_aa
TRBJ2-6 TRBV27 ASSSNSGANVLT
TRBJ2-3 TRBV5-4 ASSPGTGGGTDTQY
TRBJ1-5 TRBV14 ASSRSTGDQPQH
TRBJ2-7 TRBV19 ASSIGGINYEQY
TRBJ2-1 TRBV4-2 ASSRRGLAGEGNEQF
TRBJ2-7 TRBV5-1 ASSYGTSGRSPYEQY
TRBJ2-3 TRBV5-6 ASSIPRTTGRSTDTQY
TRBJ2-1 TRBV7-2 ASSLVTSGNNEQF
TRBJ1-4 TRBV7-6 ASAFGRGSEKLF
TRBJ2-3 TRBV11-1 ASSFLGVADTQY
TRBJ2-3 TRBV6-5 ASSYSQGADTQY
TRBJ2-1 TRBV19 ASSTGTPNNEQF
TRBJ2-7 TRBV19 ASSFRDSYEQY
TRBJ2-4 TRBV6-5 ASAEPGGVKNIQY
TRBJ1-5 TRBV30 ASGVRDRRAGQPQH
TRBJ2-5 TRBV29-1 SVQRTNQETQY
TRBJ2-2 TRBV5-4 ASYYRGLDTGELF
TRBJ1-2 TRBV7-9 ASSPRVETGYT
TRBJ2-5 TRBV5-1 ASSSGQGQETQY
TRBJ1-2 TRBV6-1 ASSEGGWGDGYT
TRBJ2-3 TRBV6-5 ASSLRQVGDTQY
TRBJ2-7 TRBV19 ASSITWTGTYEQY
TRBJ1-6 TRBV27 ASSYEGSYNSPLH
TRBJ2-7 TRBV11-3 ASSLGEGTSYEQY
TRBJ2-4 TRBV19 ASSIDFDGVVSHSDIQY
TRBJ1-4 TRBV5-1 ASSEGQGTNEKLF
TRBJ1-5 TRBV10-3 AISPDRSNQPQH
TRBJ2-3 TRBV5-6 ASSLQGWDTQY
TRBJ1-2 TRBV29-1 SVEALNHSYGYT
TRBJ2-2 TRBV14 ASSTAGLNTGELF
TRBJ1-2 TRBV30 AWSVSGYGYT
TRBJ2-5 TRBV9 ASSERSSGETQY
TRBJ2-6 TRBV7-6 ASSVRQGSGSGANVLT
TRBJ2-1 TRBV18 ASSPRPSGSSYEQF
TRBJ2-1 TRBV19 ASSMSGASGRSYNEQF
TRBJ2-2 TRBV5-1 ASSLTDSNTGELF
TRBJ1-5 TRBV18 ASSRGQDYSNQPQH
TRBJ1-5 TRBV19 ASSQDRGRQPQH
TRBJ2-3 TRBV5-1 ASSLAGAPVDTQY
TRBJ2-6 TRBV5-1 ASSAGGIGANVLT
TRBJ2-7 TRBV5-6 ASSSVLRSGDPYEQY
TRBJ1-3 TRBV5-1 ASSLAQDDGNTIY
TRBJ2-1 TRBV7-9 ASSVDPHNEQF
TRBJ2-1 TRBV7-2 ASSREWGSGEQF
TRBJ1-2 TRBV27 ASSYSFGEGYT
TRBJ2-1 TRBV6-5 ASSSVAGASYNEQF
TRBJ2-3 TRBV7-2 ASSLALVVAGTDTQY
TRBJ2-7 TRBV15 ATSREAGGPYEQY
TRBJ2-2 TRBV5-4 ASSARDRATGELF
TRBJ2-7 TRBV29-1 SVERDRGYEQY
TRBJ2-3 TRBV2 ASSERTGVWDTQY
TRBJ1-1 TRBV5-6 ASRLGSAATNTEAF
TRBJ2-1 TRBV5-4 ASRRLGSTYNEQF
TRBJ2-5 TRBV7-2 ASSLNRDQETQY
TRBJ1-4 TRBV5-1 ASSFSGDLATNEKLF